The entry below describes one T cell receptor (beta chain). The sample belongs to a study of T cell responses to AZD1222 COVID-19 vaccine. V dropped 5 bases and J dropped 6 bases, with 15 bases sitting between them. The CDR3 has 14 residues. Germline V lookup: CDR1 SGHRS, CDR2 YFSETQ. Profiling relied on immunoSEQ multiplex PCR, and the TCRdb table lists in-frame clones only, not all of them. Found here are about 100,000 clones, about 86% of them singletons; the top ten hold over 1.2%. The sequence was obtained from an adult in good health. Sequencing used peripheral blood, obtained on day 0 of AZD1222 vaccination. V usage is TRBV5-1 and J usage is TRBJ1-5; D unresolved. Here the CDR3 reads CASSTGGGGQPQHF. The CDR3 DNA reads TGCGCCAGCAGTACCGGAGGAGGCGGTCAGCCCCAGCATTTT.